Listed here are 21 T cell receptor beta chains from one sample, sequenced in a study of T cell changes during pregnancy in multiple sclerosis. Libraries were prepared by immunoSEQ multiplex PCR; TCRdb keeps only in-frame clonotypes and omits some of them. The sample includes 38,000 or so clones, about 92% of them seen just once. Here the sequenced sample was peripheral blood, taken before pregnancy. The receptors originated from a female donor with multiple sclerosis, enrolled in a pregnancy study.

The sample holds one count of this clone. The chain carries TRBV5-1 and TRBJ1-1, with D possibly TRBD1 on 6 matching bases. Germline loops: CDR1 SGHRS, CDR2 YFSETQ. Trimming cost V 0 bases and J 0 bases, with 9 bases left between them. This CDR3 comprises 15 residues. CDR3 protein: CASSLGGTLNTEAFF. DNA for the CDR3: TGCGCCAGCAGCTTGGGTGGGACACTGAACACTGAAGCTTTCTTT.

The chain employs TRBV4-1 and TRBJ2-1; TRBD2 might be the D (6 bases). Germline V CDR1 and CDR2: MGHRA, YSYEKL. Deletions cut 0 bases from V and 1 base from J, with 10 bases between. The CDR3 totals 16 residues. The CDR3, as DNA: TGCGCCAGCAGCCAAGAACGGGCGGGATCCTACAATGAGCAGTTCTTC. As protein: CASSQERAGSYNEQFF.

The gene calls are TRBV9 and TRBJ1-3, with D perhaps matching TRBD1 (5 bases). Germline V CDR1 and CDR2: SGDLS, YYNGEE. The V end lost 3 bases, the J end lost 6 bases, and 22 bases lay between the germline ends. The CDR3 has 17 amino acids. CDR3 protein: CASSGPGDLRIQNTIYF. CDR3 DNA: TGTGCCAGCAGCGGACCGGGGGATTTGCGGATTCAAAACACCATATATTTT.

CDR3 DNA sequence: TGTGCCAGTAGTATTGGGACACTGAGCAATCAGCCCCAGCATTTT. The encoded protein is CASSIGTLSNQPQHF. The chain links TRBV19 to TRBJ1-5; D is possibly TRBD1 (6 bases). Germline values: CDR1 LNHDA, CDR2 SQIVND (reference sequence). This CDR3 contains 15 residues. V lost 3 bases, J lost 1 base, and 10 bases lay in between.

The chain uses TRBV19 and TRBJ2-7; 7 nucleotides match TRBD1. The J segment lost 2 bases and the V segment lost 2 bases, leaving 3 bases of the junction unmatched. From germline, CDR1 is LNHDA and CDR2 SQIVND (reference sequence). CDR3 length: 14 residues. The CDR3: CASSILDRTYEQYF. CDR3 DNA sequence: TGTGCCAGTAGTATACTGGACAGGACCTACGAGCAGTACTTC.

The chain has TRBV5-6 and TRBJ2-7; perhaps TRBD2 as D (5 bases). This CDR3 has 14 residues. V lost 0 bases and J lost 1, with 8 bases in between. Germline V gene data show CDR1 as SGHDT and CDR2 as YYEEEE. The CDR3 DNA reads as TGTGCCAGCAGCTTGGCCGACTATTCCTACGAGCAGTACTTC. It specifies CASSLADYSYEQYF.

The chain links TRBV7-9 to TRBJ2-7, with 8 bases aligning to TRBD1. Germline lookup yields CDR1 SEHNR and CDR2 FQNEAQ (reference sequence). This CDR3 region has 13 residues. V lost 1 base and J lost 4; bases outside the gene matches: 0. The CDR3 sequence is CASSLGTGYEQYF. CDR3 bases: TGTGCCAGCAGCTTAGGGACAGGGTACGAGCAGTACTTC.

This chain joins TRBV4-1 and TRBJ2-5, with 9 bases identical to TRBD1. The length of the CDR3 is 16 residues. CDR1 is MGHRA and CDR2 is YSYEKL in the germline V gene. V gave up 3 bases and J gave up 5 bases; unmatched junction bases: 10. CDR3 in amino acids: CASSQADRGGVETQYF. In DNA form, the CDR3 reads TGCGCCAGCAGCCAGGCGGACAGGGGAGGGGTTGAGACCCAGTACTTC.

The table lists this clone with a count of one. CDR3 in DNA: TGTGCCAGCAGTTCCCCCAGGGGGCCCGACCATGATGAGCAGTTCTTC. This encodes CASSSPRGPDHDEQFF. This sequence joins TRBV28 and TRBJ2-1; 8 bases map to TRBD1. The ends lost 4 bases at V and 8 bases at J; junction bases unmatched: 13. The CDR3 covers 16 residues. The germline gives CDR1 MDHEN, CDR2 SYDVKM.

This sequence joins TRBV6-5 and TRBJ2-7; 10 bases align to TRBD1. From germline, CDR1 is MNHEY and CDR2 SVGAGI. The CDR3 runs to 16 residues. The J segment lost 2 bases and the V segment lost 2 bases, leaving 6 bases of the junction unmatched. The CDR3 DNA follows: TGTGCCAGCAGTTACACTCTAGGACAGGGGGCCTACGAGCAGTACTTC. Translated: CASSYTLGQGAYEQYF.

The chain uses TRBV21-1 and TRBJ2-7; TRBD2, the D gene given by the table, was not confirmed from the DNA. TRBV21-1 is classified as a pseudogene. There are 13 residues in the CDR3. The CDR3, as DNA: TGTGCCAGCAGCAAAGGGGGAGTGTACGAGCAGTACTTC. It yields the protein CASSKGGVYEQYF.

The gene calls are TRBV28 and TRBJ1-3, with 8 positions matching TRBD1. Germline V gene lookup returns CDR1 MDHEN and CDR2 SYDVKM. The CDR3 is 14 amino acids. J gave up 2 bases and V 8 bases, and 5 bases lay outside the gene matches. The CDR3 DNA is TGTGCCAGCTACAGGGGGTCCACTGGAAACACCATATATTTT. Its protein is CASYRGSTGNTIYF.

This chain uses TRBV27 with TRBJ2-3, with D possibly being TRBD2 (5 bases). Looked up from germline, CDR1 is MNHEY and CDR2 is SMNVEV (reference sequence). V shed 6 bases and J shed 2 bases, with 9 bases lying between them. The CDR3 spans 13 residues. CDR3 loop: CASSEGNTDTQYF. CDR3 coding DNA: TGTGCCAGCAGCGAGGGAAACACAGATACGCAGTATTTT.

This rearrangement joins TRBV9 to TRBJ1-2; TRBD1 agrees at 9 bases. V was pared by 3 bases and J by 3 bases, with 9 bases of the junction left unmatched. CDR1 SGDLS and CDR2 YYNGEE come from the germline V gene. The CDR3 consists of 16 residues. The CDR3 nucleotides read TGTGCCAGCAGCGCAGATACAGGGGGCCGGTACTATGGCTACACCTTC. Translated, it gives CASSADTGGRYYGYTF.

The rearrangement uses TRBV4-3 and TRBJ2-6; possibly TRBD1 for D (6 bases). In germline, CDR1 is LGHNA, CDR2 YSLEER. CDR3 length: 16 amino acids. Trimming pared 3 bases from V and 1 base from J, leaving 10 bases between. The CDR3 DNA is TGCGCCAGCAGCCAGTCAGGGGTTTCTGGGGCCAACGTCCTGACTTTC. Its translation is CASSQSGVSGANVLTF.

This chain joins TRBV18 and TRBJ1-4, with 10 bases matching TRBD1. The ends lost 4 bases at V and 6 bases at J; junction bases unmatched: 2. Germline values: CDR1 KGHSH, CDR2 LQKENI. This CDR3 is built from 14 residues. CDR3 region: CASSLGTGDEKLFF. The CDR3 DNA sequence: TGTGCCAGCTCACTCGGGACAGGGGATGAAAAACTGTTTTTT.

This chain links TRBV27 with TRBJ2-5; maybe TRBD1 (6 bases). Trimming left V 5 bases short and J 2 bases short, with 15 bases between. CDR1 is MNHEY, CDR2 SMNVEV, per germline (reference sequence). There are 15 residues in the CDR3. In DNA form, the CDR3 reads TGTGCCAGCAGTCCCTCTACAGGGATTCAAGAGACCCAGTACTTC. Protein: CASSPSTGIQETQYF.

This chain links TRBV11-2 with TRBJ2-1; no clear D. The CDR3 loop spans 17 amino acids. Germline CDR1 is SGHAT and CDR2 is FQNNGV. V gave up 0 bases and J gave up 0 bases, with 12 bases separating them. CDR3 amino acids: CASSLDPPRSSYNEQFF. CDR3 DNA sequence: TGTGCCAGCAGCTTAGACCCCCCTAGGAGCTCCTACAATGAGCAGTTCTTC.

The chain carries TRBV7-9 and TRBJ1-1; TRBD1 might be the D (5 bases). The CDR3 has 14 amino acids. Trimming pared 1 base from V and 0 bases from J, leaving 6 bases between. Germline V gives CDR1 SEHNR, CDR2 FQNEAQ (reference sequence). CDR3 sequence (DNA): TGTGCCAGCAGCTTAGGACAGTTGAACACTGAAGCTTTCTTT. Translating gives CASSLGQLNTEAFF. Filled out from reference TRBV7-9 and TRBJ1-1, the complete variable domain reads DTGVSQNPRHKITKRGQNVTFRCDPISEHNRLYWYRQTLGQGPEFLTYFQNEAQLEKSRLLSDRFSAERPKGSFSTLEIQRTEQGDSAMYLCASSLGQLNTEAFFGQGTRLTVV.

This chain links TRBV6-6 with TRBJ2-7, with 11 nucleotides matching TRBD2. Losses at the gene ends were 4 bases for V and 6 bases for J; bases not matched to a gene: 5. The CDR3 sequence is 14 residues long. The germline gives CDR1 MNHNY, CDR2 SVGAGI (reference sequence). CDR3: CASSLAGGPSEQYF. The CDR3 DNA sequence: TGTGCCAGCAGTTTAGCGGGAGGGCCGAGCGAGCAGTACTTC.

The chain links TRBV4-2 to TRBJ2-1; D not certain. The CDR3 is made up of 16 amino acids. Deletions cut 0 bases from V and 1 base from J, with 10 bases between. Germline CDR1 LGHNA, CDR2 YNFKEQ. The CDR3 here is CASSQDLPPSYNEQFF. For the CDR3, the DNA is TGTGCCAGCAGCCAAGATCTACCCCCTTCCTACAATGAGCAGTTCTTC.